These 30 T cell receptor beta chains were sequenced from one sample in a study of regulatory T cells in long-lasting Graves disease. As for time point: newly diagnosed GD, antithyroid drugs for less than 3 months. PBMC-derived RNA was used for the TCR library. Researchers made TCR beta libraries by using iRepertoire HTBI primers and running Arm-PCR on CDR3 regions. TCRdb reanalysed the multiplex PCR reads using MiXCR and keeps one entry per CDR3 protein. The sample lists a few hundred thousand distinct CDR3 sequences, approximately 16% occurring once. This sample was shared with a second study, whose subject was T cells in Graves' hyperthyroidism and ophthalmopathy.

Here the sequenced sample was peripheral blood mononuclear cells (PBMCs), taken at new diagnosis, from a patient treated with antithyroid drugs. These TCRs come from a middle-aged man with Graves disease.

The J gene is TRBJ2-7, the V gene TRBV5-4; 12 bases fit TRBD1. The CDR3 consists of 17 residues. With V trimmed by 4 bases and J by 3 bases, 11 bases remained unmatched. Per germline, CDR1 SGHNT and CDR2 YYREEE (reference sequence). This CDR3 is CASSRDRGQVGLYEQYF. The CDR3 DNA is TGTGCCAGCAGCCGGGACAGGGGGCAGGTGGGCCTCTACGAGCAGTACTTC.

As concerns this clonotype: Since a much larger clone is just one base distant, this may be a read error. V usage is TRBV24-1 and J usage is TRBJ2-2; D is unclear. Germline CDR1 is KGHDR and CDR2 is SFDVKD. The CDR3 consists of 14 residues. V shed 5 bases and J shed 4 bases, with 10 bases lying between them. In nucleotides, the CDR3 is TGTGCCACCAGTGCCTCAAGGAGCACCGGGGAGCTGTTTTTT. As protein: CATSASRSTGELFF.

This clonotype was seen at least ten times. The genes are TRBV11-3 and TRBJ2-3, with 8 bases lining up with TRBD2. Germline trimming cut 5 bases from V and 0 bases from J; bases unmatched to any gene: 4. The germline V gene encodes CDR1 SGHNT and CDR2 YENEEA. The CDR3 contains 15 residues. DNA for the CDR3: TGTGCCAGCAGCCCTCAGCGGGGGAGCACAGATACGCAGTATTTT. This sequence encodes CASSPQRGSTDTQYF.

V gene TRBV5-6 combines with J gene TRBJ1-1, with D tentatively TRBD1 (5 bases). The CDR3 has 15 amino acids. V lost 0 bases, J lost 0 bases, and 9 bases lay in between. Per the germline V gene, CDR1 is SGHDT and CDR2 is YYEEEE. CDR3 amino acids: CASSLEVGVNTEAFF. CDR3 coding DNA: TGTGCCAGCAGCTTGGAGGTGGGGGTGAACACTGAAGCTTTCTTT.

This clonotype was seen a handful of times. In nucleotides, the CDR3 is TGTGCTAGTGGTTTGGTAATTTCAGCGGAGATAACCGGGGAGCTGTTTTTT. Translating gives CASGLVISAEITGELFF. This chain uses TRBV12-5 with TRBJ2-2; D perhaps matches TRBD2 (5 bases). V lost 0 bases to trimming and J lost 5 bases, with 16 bases between them. This CDR3 comprises 17 residues. Germline lookup yields CDR1 LGHNT and CDR2 FRNRAP.

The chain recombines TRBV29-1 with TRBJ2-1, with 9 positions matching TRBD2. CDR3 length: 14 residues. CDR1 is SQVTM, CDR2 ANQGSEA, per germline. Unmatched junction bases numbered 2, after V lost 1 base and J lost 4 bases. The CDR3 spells CSVEGGGGYNEQFF. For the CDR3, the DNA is TGCAGCGTTGAAGGCGGGGGGGGGTACAATGAGCAGTTCTTC.

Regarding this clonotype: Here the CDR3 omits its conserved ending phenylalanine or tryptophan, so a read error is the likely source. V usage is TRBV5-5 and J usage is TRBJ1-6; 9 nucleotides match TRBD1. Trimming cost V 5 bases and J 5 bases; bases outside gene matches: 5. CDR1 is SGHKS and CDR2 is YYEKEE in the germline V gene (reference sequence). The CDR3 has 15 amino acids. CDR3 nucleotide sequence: TGTGCCAGCAGATCGGGACAGGGCAATAATTCACCCCTCCACCTT. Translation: CASRSGQGNNSPLHL.

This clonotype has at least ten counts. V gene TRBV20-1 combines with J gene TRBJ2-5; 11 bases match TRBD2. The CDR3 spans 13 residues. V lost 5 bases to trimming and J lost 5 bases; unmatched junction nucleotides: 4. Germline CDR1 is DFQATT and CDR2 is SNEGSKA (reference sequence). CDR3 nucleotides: TGCAGTGCTCCTGGACTAGCGGGTGAGACCCAGTACTTC. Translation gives CSAPGLAGETQYF.

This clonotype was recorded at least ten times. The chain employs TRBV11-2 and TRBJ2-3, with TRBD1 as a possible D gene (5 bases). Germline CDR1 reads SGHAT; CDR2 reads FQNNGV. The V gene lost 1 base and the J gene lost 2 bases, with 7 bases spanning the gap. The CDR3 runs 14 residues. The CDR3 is CASSLGRDTDTQYF. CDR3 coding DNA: TGTGCCAGCAGCTTAGGCAGGGACACAGATACGCAGTATTTT. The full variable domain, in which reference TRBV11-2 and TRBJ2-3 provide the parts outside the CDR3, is EAGVAQSPRYKIIEKRQSVAFWCNPISGHATLYWYQQILGQGPKLLIQFQNNGVVDDSQLPKDRFSAERLKGVDSTLKIQPAKLEDSAVYLCASSLGRDTDTQYFGPGTRLTVL.

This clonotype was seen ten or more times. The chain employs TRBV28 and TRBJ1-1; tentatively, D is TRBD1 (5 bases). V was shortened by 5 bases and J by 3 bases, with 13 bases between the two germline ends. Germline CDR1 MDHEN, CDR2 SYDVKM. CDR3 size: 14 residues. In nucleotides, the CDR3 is TGTGCCAGCAGTCTCCGGCTGGGGCACACTGAAGCTTTCTTT. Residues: CASSLRLGHTEAFF. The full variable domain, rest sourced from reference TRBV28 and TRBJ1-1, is DVKVTQSSRYLVKRTGEKVFLECVQDMDHENMFWYRQDPGLGLRLIYFSYDVKMKEKGDIPEGYSVSREKKERFSLILESASTNQTSMYLCASSLRLGHTEAFFGQGTRLTVV.

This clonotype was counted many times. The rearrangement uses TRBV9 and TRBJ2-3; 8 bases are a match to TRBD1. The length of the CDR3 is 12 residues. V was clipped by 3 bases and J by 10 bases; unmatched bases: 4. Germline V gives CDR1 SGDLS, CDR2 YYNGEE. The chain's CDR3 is CASSDRQGPQYF. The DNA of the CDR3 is TGTGCCAGCAGCGATAGACAGGGGCCGCAGTATTTT.

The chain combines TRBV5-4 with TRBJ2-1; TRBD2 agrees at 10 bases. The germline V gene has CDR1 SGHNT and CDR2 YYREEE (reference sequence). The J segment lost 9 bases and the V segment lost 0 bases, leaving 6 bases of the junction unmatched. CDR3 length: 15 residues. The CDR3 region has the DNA TGTGCCAGCAGCTTGGCCCAGCGGGGGGGCGGTGAGCAGTTCTTC. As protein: CASSLAQRGGGEQFF.

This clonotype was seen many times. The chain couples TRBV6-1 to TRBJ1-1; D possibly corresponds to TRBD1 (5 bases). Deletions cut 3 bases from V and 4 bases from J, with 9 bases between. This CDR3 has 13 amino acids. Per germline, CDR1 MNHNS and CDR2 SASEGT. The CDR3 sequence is CASSEGVTTEAFF. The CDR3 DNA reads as TGTGCCAGCAGTGAGGGGGTGACCACTGAAGCTTTCTTT.

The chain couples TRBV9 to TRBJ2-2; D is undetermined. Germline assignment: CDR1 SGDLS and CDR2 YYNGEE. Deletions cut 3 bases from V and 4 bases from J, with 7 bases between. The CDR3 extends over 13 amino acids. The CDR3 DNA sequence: TGTGCCAGCAGCGAGGCTCCCACCGGGGAGCTGTTTTTT. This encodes CASSEAPTGELFF.

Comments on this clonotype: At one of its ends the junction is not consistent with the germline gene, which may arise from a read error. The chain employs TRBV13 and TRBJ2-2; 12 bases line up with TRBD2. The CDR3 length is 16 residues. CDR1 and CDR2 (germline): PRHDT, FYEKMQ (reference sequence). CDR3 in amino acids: CACSPGLAGFTGELFF. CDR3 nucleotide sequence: TGTGCCTGCAGCCCCGGACTAGCGGGGTTCACCGGGGAGCTGTTTTTT.

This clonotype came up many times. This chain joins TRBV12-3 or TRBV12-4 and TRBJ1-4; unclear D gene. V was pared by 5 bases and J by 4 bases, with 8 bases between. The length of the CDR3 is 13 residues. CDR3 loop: CASSQDLNEKLFF. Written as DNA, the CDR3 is TGTGCCAGCAGTCAGGATCTTAATGAAAAACTGTTTTTT.

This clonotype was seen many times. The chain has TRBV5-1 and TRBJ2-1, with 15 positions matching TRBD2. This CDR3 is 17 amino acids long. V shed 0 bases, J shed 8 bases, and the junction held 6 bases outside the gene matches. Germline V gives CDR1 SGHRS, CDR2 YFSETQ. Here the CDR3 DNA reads TGCGCCAGCAGCTTGGGACGGACTAGCGGGGGGGCCGATGAGCAGTTCTTC. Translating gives CASSLGRTSGGADEQFF. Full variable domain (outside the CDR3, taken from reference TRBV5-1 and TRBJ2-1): KAGVTQTPRYLIKTRGQQVTLSCSPISGHRSVSWYQQTPGQGLQFLFEYFSETQRNKGNFPGRFSGRQFSNSRSEMNVSTLELGDSALYLCASSLGRTSGGADEQFFGPGTRLTVL.

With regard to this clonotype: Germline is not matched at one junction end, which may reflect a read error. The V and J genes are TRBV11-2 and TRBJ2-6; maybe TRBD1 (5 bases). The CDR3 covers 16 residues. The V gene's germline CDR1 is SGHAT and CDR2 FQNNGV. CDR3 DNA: TGTGCCAGCAGCTTAGACGGATACTCTGGGGCCATCGTCCTGACTTTC. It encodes CASSLDGYSGAIVLTF.

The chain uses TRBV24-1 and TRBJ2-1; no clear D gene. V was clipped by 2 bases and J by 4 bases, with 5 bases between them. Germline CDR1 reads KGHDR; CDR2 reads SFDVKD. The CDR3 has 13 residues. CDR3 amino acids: CATSDYYYNEQFF. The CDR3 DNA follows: TGTGCCACCAGTGATTACTATTACAATGAGCAGTTCTTC.

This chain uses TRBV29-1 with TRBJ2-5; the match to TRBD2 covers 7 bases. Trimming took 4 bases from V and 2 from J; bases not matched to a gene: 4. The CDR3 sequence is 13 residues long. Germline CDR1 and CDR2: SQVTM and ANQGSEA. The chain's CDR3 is CSVAAGRQETQYF. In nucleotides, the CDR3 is TGCAGCGTTGCAGCGGGGAGGCAAGAGACCCAGTACTTC.

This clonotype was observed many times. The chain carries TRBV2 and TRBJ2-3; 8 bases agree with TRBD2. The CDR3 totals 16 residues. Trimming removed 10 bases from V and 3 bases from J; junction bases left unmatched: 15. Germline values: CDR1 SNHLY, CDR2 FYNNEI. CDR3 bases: TGTGCCACCTCTCCGGGGGGGGGGCGGAGTACAGATACGCAGTATTTT. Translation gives CATSPGGGRSTDTQYF.

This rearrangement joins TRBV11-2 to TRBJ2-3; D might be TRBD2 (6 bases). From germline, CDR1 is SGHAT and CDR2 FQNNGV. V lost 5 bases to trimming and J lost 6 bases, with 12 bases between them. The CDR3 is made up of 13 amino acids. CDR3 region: CASSDSGVDTQYF. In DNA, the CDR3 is TGTGCCAGCAGCGACTCGGGGGTCGATACGCAGTATTTT.

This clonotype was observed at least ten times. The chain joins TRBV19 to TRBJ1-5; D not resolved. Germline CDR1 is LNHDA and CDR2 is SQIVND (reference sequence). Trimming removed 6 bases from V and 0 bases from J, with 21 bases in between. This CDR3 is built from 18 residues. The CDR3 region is CASRPARRTGNSNQPQHF. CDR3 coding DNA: TGTGCCAGTAGACCTGCCCGAAGGACGGGAAATAGCAATCAGCCCCAGCATTTT.

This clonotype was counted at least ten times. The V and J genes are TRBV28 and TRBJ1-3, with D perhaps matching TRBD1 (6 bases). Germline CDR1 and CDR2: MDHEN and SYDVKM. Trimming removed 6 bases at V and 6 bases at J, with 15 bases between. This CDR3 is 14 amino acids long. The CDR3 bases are TGTGCCAGCAGCAAAACAGGGATACAAAACACCATATATTTT. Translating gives CASSKTGIQNTIYF.

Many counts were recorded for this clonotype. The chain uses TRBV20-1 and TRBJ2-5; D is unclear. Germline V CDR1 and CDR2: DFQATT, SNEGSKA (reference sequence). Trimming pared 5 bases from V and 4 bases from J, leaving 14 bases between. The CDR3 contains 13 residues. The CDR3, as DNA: TGCAGTGCTCCGGGCCCCGTGGGAGAGACCCAGTACTTC. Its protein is CSAPGPVGETQYF.

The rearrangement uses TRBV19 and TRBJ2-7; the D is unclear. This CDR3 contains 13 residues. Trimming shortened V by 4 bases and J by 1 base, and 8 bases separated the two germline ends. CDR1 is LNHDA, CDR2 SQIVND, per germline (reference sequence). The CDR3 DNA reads TGTGCCAGTAGTAAGGCCCAGTCCTACGAGCAGTACTTC. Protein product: CASSKAQSYEQYF.

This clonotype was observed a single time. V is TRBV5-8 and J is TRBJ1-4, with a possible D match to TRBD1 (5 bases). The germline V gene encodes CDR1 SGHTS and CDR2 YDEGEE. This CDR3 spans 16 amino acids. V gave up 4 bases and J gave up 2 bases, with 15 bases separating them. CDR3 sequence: CASSPGTLRTNEKLFF. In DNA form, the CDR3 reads TGTGCCAGCAGCCCAGGGACCTTGCGGACTAATGAAAAACTGTTTTTT.

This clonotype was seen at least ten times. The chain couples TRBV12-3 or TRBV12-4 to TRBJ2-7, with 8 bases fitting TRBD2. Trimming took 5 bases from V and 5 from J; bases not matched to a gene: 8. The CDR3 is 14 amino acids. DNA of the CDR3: TGTGCCAGCAGTCCCTATCGGACTAGCAACGAGCAGTACTTC. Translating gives CASSPYRTSNEQYF.

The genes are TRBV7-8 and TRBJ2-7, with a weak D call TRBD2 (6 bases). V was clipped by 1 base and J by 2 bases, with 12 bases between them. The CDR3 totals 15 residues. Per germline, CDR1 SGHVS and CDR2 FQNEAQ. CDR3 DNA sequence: TGTGCCAGCAGCTTAGGGGCTAGCGCCGCCTACGAGCAGTACTTC. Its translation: CASSLGASAAYEQYF.

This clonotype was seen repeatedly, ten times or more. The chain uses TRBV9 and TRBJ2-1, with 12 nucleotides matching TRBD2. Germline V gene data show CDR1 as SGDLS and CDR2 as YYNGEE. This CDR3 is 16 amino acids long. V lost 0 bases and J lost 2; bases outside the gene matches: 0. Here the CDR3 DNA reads TGTGCCAGCAGCGTAGGACTAGCGGGGGCCTACAATGAGCAGTTCTTC. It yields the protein CASSVGLAGAYNEQFF. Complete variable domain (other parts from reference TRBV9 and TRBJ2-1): DSGVTQTPKHLITATGQRVTLRCSPRSGDLSVYWYQQSLDQGLQFLIQYYNGEERAKGNILERFSAQQFPDLHSELNLSSLELGDSALYFCASSVGLAGAYNEQFFGPGTRLTVL.